This TCR beta chain appears in the sequencing data of a study of liver allograft versus peripheral blood T cells. Study-wide context: Graft-liver T cell receptor repertoires were compared against recipient peripheral blood repertoires.

After removal of 0 bases from V and 2 bases from J, the junction contained 1 base not matched to a gene. The CDR3 consists of 13 residues. Germline V gene lookup returns CDR1 GTSNPN and CDR2 SVGIG (reference sequence). This clonotype has only a few counts. TCRdb re-called the reads with MiXCR, one entry per CDR3 protein. Of 3,500 to 4,500 distinct CDR3 sequences detected, around 20% appear once; the ten largest clones hold about 18%. The gene calls are TRBV30 and TRBJ2-7, with 7 bases lining up with TRBD2. The sequence was obtained from a human patient who had a liver transplant. Some T cells may possibly be graft donor cells. The CDR3 reads CAWSVAGAYEQYF. The CDR3 nucleotides are TGTGCCTGGAGTGTTGCGGGGGCCTACGAGCAGTACTTC.